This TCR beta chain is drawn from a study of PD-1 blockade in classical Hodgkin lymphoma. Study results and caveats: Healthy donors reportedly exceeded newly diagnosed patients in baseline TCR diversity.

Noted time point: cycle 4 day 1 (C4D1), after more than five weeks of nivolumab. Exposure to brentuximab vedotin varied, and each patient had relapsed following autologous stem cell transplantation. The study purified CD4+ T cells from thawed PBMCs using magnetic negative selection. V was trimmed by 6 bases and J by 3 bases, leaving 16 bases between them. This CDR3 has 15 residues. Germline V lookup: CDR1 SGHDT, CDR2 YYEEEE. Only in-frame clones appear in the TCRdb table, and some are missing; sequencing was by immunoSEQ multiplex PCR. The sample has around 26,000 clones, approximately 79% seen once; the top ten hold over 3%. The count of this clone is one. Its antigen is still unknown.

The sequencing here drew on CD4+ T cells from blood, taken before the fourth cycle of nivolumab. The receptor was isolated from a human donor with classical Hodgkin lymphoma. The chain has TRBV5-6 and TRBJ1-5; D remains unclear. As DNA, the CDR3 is TGTGCCAGCACCTCCTTGGCCAGCTCCAATCAGCCCCAGCATTTT. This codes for CASTSLASSNQPQHF.